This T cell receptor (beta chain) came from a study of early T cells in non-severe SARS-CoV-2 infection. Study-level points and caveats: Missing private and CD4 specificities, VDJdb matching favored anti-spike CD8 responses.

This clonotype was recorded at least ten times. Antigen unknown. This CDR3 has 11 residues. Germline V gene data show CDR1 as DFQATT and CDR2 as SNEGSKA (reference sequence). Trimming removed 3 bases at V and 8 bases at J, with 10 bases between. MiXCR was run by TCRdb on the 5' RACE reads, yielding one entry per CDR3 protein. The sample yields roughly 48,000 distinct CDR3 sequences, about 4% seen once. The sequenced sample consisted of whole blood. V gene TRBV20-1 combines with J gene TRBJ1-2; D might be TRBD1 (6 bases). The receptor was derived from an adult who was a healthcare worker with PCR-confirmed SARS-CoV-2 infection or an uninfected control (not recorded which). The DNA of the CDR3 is TGCAGTGCTAGGAGACAGGAGGGCTACACCTTC. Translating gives CSARRQEGYTF.